This T cell receptor (beta chain) was sequenced during a study of blood T cell repertoires in COVID-19. Adults between about 18 and 95 years of age took part from fewer than 30 US areas. Participants' reported clinical history set cohort assignment. Profiled with immunoSEQ multiplex PCR; TCRdb holds only in-frame clones, not every one. This sample has about 300,000 clones, with just over 85% found just once. Trimming shortened V by 4 bases and J by 5 bases, and 15 bases separated the two germline ends. In germline, CDR1 is MGHRA, CDR2 YSYEKL. This CDR3 has 14 amino acids. V gene TRBV4-1 combines with J gene TRBJ2-7; D ambiguous. The sequenced sample consisted of PBMCs or T cells enriched from blood (not recorded which). The TCR sequence derives from a man between 25 and 39 years old who had recovered from COVID-19. CDR3 residues: CASSPDISTDEQYF. The CDR3 bases are TGCGCCAGCAGCCCCGATATCTCAACAGACGAGCAGTACTTC.